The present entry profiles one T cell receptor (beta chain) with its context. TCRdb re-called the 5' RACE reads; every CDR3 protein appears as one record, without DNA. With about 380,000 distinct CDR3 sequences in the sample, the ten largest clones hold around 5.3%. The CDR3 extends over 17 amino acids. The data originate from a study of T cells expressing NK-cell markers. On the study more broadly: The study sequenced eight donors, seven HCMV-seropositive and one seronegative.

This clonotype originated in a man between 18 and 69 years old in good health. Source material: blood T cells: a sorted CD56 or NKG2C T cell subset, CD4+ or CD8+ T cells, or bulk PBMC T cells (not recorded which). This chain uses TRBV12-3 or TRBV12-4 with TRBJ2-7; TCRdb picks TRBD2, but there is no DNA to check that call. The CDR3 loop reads CASSPSRGSQGLGRQYF.